This T cell receptor (beta chain) was profiled in a study of T cells in Graves' hyperthyroidism and ophthalmopathy. The CDR3 totals 13 residues. CDR1 is SGHVS, CDR2 FQNEAQ, per germline. With 5 bases removed from V and 7 bases from J, the gap between germline ends came to 13 bases. Broader study findings: Most clonotypes expanded in thyroid above 0.001 were likewise present in blood. Prediction of ophthalmopathy progression came a median approximately 7 months pre-onset.

Amplification targeted TCR beta CDR3 regions from RNA transcripts. Carried out on the TCR CDR3, a first-round RT-PCR used the HTBI primer set. TCRdb processed the multiplex PCR reads anew with MiXCR; each CDR3 protein has one entry. The data hold under 400,000 distinct CDR3 sequences, with around a sixth observed a single time. Patients aged 18 to 65 had newly diagnosed hyperthyroidism that had lasted under 2 months. First hyperthyroidism diagnosis is when the blood sample was obtained, before any ophthalmopathy symptoms. With regard to this clonotype: Its antigen is unknown.

The chain is built from TRBV7-8 and TRBJ2-3; D is undetermined. Sequencing was done on a sample of blood. The sequence was collected from a woman younger than 35 with Graves' hyperthyroidism that later progressed to Graves' ophthalmopathy. In DNA, the CDR3 is TGTGCCAGCAGCCTAAATCGAGTCCATACGCAGTATTTT. The encoded protein is CASSLNRVHTQYF.